The 27 T cell receptor beta chains in this list originate from one sample, sequenced in a study of radiotherapy plus CTLA-4 blockade in lung cancer. The table came from immunoSEQ multiplex PCR; TCRdb's copy has only in-frame clones and leaves some out. The table includes approximately 47,000 clones, about 63% detected once. Sequenced here: peripheral blood, sampled from a patient treated with radiotherapy plus ipilimumab. The receptors were gathered from a human donor with non-small cell lung cancer who had a partial response to radiotherapy plus ipilimumab.

The chain joins TRBV6-6 to TRBJ2-5; the match to TRBD2 covers 9 bases. CDR1 and CDR2 (germline): MNHNY, SVGAGI (reference sequence). The CDR3 extends over 15 amino acids. The V gene end was trimmed by 2 bases and the J gene end by 4 bases; junction bases not matched to a gene: 5. The CDR3 region is CASSYDARGGETQYF. The CDR3, as DNA: TGTGCCAGCAGTTACGACGCGCGGGGGGGAGAGACCCAGTACTTC.

The table lists this clone with a few counts. The V call is TRBV14, the J call TRBJ2-1; a weak D match, TRBD2 (7 bases). Germline V gene data show CDR1 as SGHDN and CDR2 as FVKESK. Trimming took 4 bases from V and 6 from J, leaving 16 bases between them. The CDR3 has 15 residues. For the CDR3, the DNA is TGTGCCAGCAGCCCGTCGGGAGGAGGGGGCAATGAGCAGTTCTTC. Translating it yields CASSPSGGGGNEQFF.

This clone appeared once. The chain carries TRBV7-2 and TRBJ2-7, with a tentative D call TRBD1 (5 bases). This CDR3 has 13 amino acids. Trimming cost V 11 bases and J 2 bases, with 16 bases left between them. CDR1 is SGHTA and CDR2 is FQGNSA in the germline V gene. The CDR3 DNA reads as TGTGCCTCCGCACAGGTCGTCACCTACGAGCAGTACTTC. It codes for CASAQVVTYEQYF.

J is TRBJ1-5 and V is TRBV30, with D maybe TRBD1 (6 bases). V lost 2 bases, J lost 5 bases, and 16 bases lay in between. The germline V gene encodes CDR1 GTSNPN and CDR2 SVGIG (reference sequence). This CDR3 spans 15 amino acids. CDR3 DNA: TGTGCCTGGAGTTCCGGACAGTGGAGCGATCAGCCCCAGCATTTT. Translation: CAWSSGQWSDQPQHF.

This clone came up many times. The genes are TRBV13 and TRBJ2-3, with 8 bases identical to TRBD1. Germline V gene data show CDR1 as PRHDT and CDR2 as FYEKMQ (reference sequence). The CDR3 covers 14 residues. The ends lost 5 bases at V and 2 bases at J; junction bases unmatched: 3. The CDR3 DNA follows: TGTGCCAGCAGCCACAGGGGGTACACAGATACGCAGTATTTT. This codes for CASSHRGYTDTQYF.

This clone came up many times. The V call is TRBV14, the J call TRBJ1-1, with 7 bases aligning to TRBD1. V shed 3 bases, J shed 2 bases, and the junction held 6 bases outside the gene matches. Germline CDR1 and CDR2: SGHDN and FVKESK. The CDR3 length is 15 residues. CDR3 nucleotide sequence: TGTGCCAGCAGCCATGCAGGGGGGACTAACACTGAAGCTTTCTTT. Translating it yields CASSHAGGTNTEAFF.

The genes are TRBV7-2 and TRBJ2-5; the match to TRBD1 covers 10 bases. This CDR3 is 16 amino acids long. Unmatched junction bases numbered 9, after V lost 1 base and J lost 7 bases. CDR1 is SGHTA, CDR2 FQGNSA, per germline. The CDR3 nucleotides read TGTGCCAGCAGCTTAGGAAGACAGGGGGCGGGCGGGACCCAGTACTTC. Translated: CASSLGRQGAGGTQYF.

The V and J genes are TRBV19 and TRBJ1-5, with D maybe TRBD1 (5 bases). V was pared by 7 bases and J by 0 bases, with 16 bases between. The CDR3 is 16 residues long. The germline V gene encodes CDR1 LNHDA and CDR2 SQIVND (reference sequence). DNA of the CDR3: TGTGCCAGTACCCGGGGGGGGTCTAATAGCAATCAGCCCCAGCATTTT. Amino acid sequence: CASTRGGSNSNQPQHF.

In DNA, the CDR3 is TGCAGTGTATCCAGGGGAACTGAAGCTTTCTTT. It codes for CSVSRGTEAFF. The chain has TRBV20-1 and TRBJ1-1; D perhaps matches TRBD1 (6 bases). The CDR3 has 11 amino acids. CDR1 and CDR2 (germline): DFQATT, SNEGSKA (reference sequence). Trimming left V 7 bases short and J 5 bases short, with 11 bases between.

This sequence joins TRBV7-9 and TRBJ2-7, with D possibly TRBD1 on 6 matching bases. This CDR3 region has 15 residues. Germline V gives CDR1 SEHNR, CDR2 FQNEAQ (reference sequence). Trimming removed 0 bases at V and 2 bases at J, with 11 bases between. The CDR3 nucleotides are TGTGCCAGCAGCTTAGCCCAACAGGGAACCTACGAGCAGTACTTC. It yields the protein CASSLAQQGTYEQYF.

This chain uses TRBV30 with TRBJ1-2, with D perhaps TRBD1 (5 bases). The germline CDR1 and CDR2 sequences are GTSNPN and SVGIG (reference sequence). Trimming stripped 2 bases from V and 6 bases from J, with 10 bases between. This CDR3 comprises 12 residues. The CDR3 sequence: CAWSPRGDGYTF. In nucleotides, the CDR3 is TGTGCCTGGAGTCCCCGGGGGGATGGCTACACCTTC.

The gene calls are TRBV5-8 and TRBJ1-5, with D unclear. Trimming shortened V by 0 bases and J by 4 bases, and 8 bases separated the two germline ends. The CDR3 is 14 amino acids. From germline, CDR1 is SGHTS and CDR2 YDEGEE. In DNA, the CDR3 is TGTGCCAGCAGCTTGGCTGGAGGGAATCAGCCCCAGCATTTT. Translating gives CASSLAGGNQPQHF.

This rearrangement joins TRBV10-3 to TRBJ1-5; no reliable D call. The CDR3 totals 13 residues. Germline V lookup: CDR1 ENHRY, CDR2 SYGVKD. The V and J ends lost 4 bases and 1 base respectively, with 5 bases between them. In DNA, the CDR3 is TGTGCCATCAGTGGGGAGAGCAATCAGCCCCAGCATTTT. This sequence encodes CAISGESNQPQHF.

This chain joins TRBV19 and TRBJ2-3; possible D gene TRBD1, 6 bases. The V gene lost 11 bases and the J gene lost 5 bases, with 23 bases spanning the gap. The CDR3 contains 15 residues. Germline values: CDR1 LNHDA, CDR2 SQIVND (reference sequence). The chain's CDR3 is CAVAPSQGALDTQYF. CDR3 in DNA: TGTGCCGTAGCCCCCTCACAGGGAGCTTTAGATACGCAGTATTTT.

In its sample, this clone was seen a few times. As DNA, the CDR3 is TGTGCCATCACCAACCCGGGGGGTGGCACTGAAGCTTTCTTT. Encoded protein: CAITNPGGGTEAFF. V gene TRBV10-3 combines with J gene TRBJ1-1; D might be TRBD1 (5 bases). Germline V gives CDR1 ENHRY, CDR2 SYGVKD. Trimming removed 7 bases at V and 4 bases at J, with 16 bases between. The length of the CDR3 is 14 residues.

The chain joins TRBV30 to TRBJ1-1, with D unresolved. This CDR3 has 15 amino acids. Germline V gene lookup returns CDR1 GTSNPN and CDR2 SVGIG (reference sequence). Deletions cut 4 bases from V and 4 bases from J, with 19 bases between. The CDR3 protein is CAWKPREGGSTEAFF. The DNA for the CDR3 is TGTGCCTGGAAACCCCGAGAGGGTGGGAGCACTGAAGCTTTCTTT.

This clone came up once. The gene calls are TRBV7-8 and TRBJ2-7, with 8 nucleotides matching TRBD2. The CDR3 sequence is 16 residues long. CDR1 and CDR2 from the germline V gene are SGHVS and FQNEAQ. V was pared by 5 bases and J by 7 bases, with 16 bases of the junction left unmatched. The CDR3 reads CASSEQASGRAGEQYF. CDR3 DNA: TGTGCCAGCAGCGAGCAGGCTAGCGGGCGGGCGGGGGAGCAGTACTTC.

V usage is TRBV6-1 and J usage is TRBJ2-1; 13 bases align to TRBD2. Unmatched junction bases numbered 7, after V lost 0 bases and J lost 2 bases. The CDR3 extends over 19 amino acids. Germline CDR1 MNHNS, CDR2 SASEGT. CDR3 sequence reads: CASSEAGTSGVGAYNEQFF. Here the CDR3 DNA reads TGTGCCAGCAGTGAAGCTGGGACTAGCGGGGTCGGGGCCTACAATGAGCAGTTCTTC.

The chain links TRBV7-8 to TRBJ1-5, with TRBD1 as a possible D gene (5 bases). Germline V gene sequence: CDR1 SGHVS, CDR2 FQNEAQ. The CDR3 is 15 amino acids. V lost 4 bases, J lost 6 bases, and 16 bases lay in between. The CDR3, as DNA: TGTGCCAGCAGCTCCACGGGGGGGTGGGGTCAGCCCCAGCATTTT. It translates to CASSSTGGWGQPQHF.

This clone is a singleton in its sample. CDR3 amino acids: CASSEAGGVDQPQHF. The DNA for the CDR3 is TGTGCCAGCAGTGAAGCGGGGGGGGTTGATCAGCCCCAGCATTTT. The gene calls are TRBV6-1 and TRBJ1-5; tentatively, D is TRBD1 (5 bases). CDR1 is MNHNS and CDR2 is SASEGT in the germline V gene. The CDR3 is 15 residues long. Trimming took off 0 bases at V and 5 bases at J, with 11 bases between the two ends.

This clone was observed a handful of times. V is TRBV7-8 and J is TRBJ1-1, with D possibly being TRBD1 (6 bases). CDR1 is SGHVS and CDR2 is FQNEAQ in the germline V gene. V was trimmed by 6 bases and J by 0 bases, leaving 23 bases between them. This CDR3 spans 18 amino acids. The CDR3 here is CASSPYPQGGIMNTEAFF. The CDR3 bases are TGTGCCAGCAGTCCATACCCTCAAGGGGGAATCATGAACACTGAAGCTTTCTTT.

This clone was found a few times. The gene calls are TRBV6-1 and TRBJ1-2, with 9 nucleotides matching TRBD1. The CDR3 has 14 amino acids. The V segment lost 5 bases and the J segment 7 bases; nucleotides outside the gene matches: 8. Germline assignment: CDR1 MNHNS and CDR2 SASEGT. The CDR3 sequence is CASSRKTGGSGYTF. The CDR3, as DNA: TGTGCCAGCAGTCGTAAAACAGGGGGCAGTGGCTACACCTTC.

In this sample, this clone turned up a few times. Here the CDR3 DNA reads TGTGCCAGCAGTTGGTCAGGGAAAGTATCCCTCTCTGGAAACACCATATATTTT. It specifies CASSWSGKVSLSGNTIYF. The V call is TRBV28, the J call TRBJ1-3; maybe TRBD1 (5 bases). In germline, CDR1 is MDHEN, CDR2 SYDVKM. The V end was cut by 4 bases, the J end by 0 bases, with 19 bases between. The CDR3 is made up of 18 amino acids. The full variable domain, rest sourced from reference TRBV28 and TRBJ1-3, is DVKVTQSSRYLVKRTGEKVFLECVQDMDHENMFWYRQDPGLGLRLIYFSYDVKMKEKGDIPEGYSVSREKKERFSLILESASTNQTSMYLCASSWSGKVSLSGNTIYFGEGSWLTVV.

This clone was seen a handful of times. The V call is TRBV5-1, the J call TRBJ2-5, with 12 bases fitting TRBD2. Germline CDR1 and CDR2: SGHRS and YFSETQ. V gave up 4 bases and J gave up 2 bases; unmatched junction bases: 6. The length of the CDR3 is 16 residues. This CDR3 is CASSIGLAGFQETQYF. The CDR3 bases are TGCGCCAGCAGCATTGGACTAGCGGGGTTTCAAGAGACCCAGTACTTC.

This clone has only one observation. This chain connects TRBV4-3 to TRBJ1-1; D may be TRBD1 (6 bases). Germline CDR1 is LGHNA and CDR2 is YSLEER. The CDR3 is 16 residues long. V was pared by 0 bases and J by 5 bases, with 16 bases between. The CDR3 protein is CASSQEQSGGWTEAFF. As DNA, the CDR3 is TGCGCCAGCAGCCAAGAGCAGAGCGGGGGCTGGACTGAAGCTTTCTTT.

This clone has just a few counts. At one end, the junction sequence differs from germline, possibly due to a read error. The chain employs TRBV19 and TRBJ2-3, with a tentative D call TRBD2 (6 bases). In germline, CDR1 is LNHDA, CDR2 SQIVND (reference sequence). This CDR3 spans 15 amino acids. The CDR3 loop reads CASRIGLASTDTQYF. CDR3 coding DNA: TGTGCCAGTAGGATAGGTCTAGCGAGCACAGATACGCAGTATTTT.

This clone was seen a handful of times. V is TRBV28 and J is TRBJ1-5, with D hard to call. Germline loops: CDR1 MDHEN, CDR2 SYDVKM. CDR3 length equals 16 residues. V dropped 2 bases and J dropped 0 bases, with 11 bases sitting between them. CDR3: CASSLERHYSNQPQHF. CDR3 nucleotides: TGTGCCAGCAGTTTAGAAAGACATTATAGCAATCAGCCCCAGCATTTT.